This T cell receptor beta chain was profiled in a study of cytomegalovirus exposure and HLA in healthy donors. The CDR3 is 15 amino acids. Germline V lookup: CDR1 SGHRS, CDR2 YFSETQ. This clone was seen a handful of times. The junction departs from germline at one end; a sequencing error may be responsible. Each donor was healthy, and each was a bone marrow donor. PCR was performed using 60 Vbeta and 13 Jbeta primers. Clones were sequenced by immunoSEQ multiplex PCR, and TCRdb holds only the in-frame ones, with some missing. The repertoire has about 150,000 clones, about 75% of them found once; the top ten carry 6% to 8.5%.

Input material: PBMCs. The genes are TRBV5-1 and TRBJ2-6, with D possibly TRBD1 on 5 matching bases. The receptor was isolated from a young man in good health and CMV-seronegative. CDR3: CASSPTGSGANGLTF. The CDR3 nucleotides are TGCGCCAGCAGCCCCACGGGCTCTGGGGCCAACGGCCTGACTTTC.